Listed below are T cell receptor beta chains from one sample, sequenced in a study of blood T cell repertoires in COVID-19. Sequencing used immunoSEQ multiplex PCR; TCRdb keeps in-frame clones, though not all of them. The sample records fewer than 300,000 clones, more than 80% being singletons. Source material: PBMCs or T cells enriched from blood (not recorded which). Every receptor here comes from a woman in her 30s who had recovered from COVID-19. Both conserved end residues are part of each CDR3. The D gene is left open where the match is weak. Where a row states a size, it is once, few, many or the class of an expanded clone; other rows omit it.

J	size	length	V	D	CDR3	DNA
TRBJ2-3	once	18	TRBV12-1	NA	CASSFLKRGVPSTDTQYF	TGTGCCAGCAGCTTTCTTAAGCGGGGGGTACCCAGCACAGATACGCAGTATTTT
TRBJ1-2	NA	12	TRBV28	TRBD1	CASSSTGNGYTF	TGTGCCAGCAGTTCGACAGGGAATGGCTACACCTTC
TRBJ1-2	NA	14	TRBV21-1	NA	CASEWCGVRYGYTF	TGTGCCAGCGAGTGGTGTGGAGTCCGCTATGGCTACACCTTC
TRBJ1-4	once	14	TRBV7-9	TRBD1	CASRHGQGGEKLFF	TGTGCCAGCAGACACGGACAGGGTGGTGAAAAACTGTTTTTT
TRBJ2-4	NA	15	TRBV2	NA	CATTGGSIAKNIQYF	TGTGCCACCACTGGGGGGTCCATAGCCAAAAACATTCAGTACTTC
TRBJ1-5	NA	13	TRBV27	NA	CASRDSGNQPQHF	TGTGCCAGCAGGGACAGTGGCAATCAGCCCCAGCATTTT
TRBJ1-4	NA	15	TRBV13	TRBD1	CASSTQGARVEKLFF	TGTGCCAGCAGTACTCAGGGGGCTCGTGTTGAAAAACTGTTTTTT
TRBJ1-1	NA	13	TRBV18	NA	CASSPAEGTEAFF	TGTGCCAGCTCACCCGCAGAGGGCACTGAAGCTTTCTTT
TRBJ1-1	NA	14	TRBV6-5	NA	CASRPLGGNTEAFF	TGTGCCAGCAGACCCCTCGGGGGGAACACTGAAGCTTTCTTT
TRBJ2-1	NA	14	TRBV6-5	TRBD1	CASSRQGRYNEQFF	TGTGCCAGCAGTCGACAGGGCCGCTACAATGAGCAGTTCTTC
TRBJ1-6	NA	18	TRBV27	TRBD1	CASSTGTGFSSYNSPLHF	TGTGCCAGCAGTACCGGGACAGGGTTTAGCTCCTATAATTCACCCCTCCACTTT
TRBJ2-5	NA	13	TRBV28	NA	CASSFGQQETQYF	TGTGCCAGCAGTTTTGGGCAGCAAGAGACCCAGTACTTC
TRBJ2-1	NA	20	TRBV4-1	TRBD2	CASSQSSTSGSSSPYNEQFF	TGCGCCAGCAGCCAATCCTCGACTAGCGGGAGTTCTTCGCCCTACAATGAGCAGTTCTTC
TRBJ1-6	NA	16	TRBV6-5	NA	CASSYSGIGAGSPLHF	TGTGCCAGCAGTTACTCGGGGATTGGGGCCGGTTCACCCCTCCACTTT
TRBJ2-7	NA	14	TRBV28	TRBD2	CASSRGLSLAEQYF	TGTGCCAGCAGCCGGGGACTATCCCTCGCCGAGCAGTACTTC
TRBJ1-5	NA	19	TRBV6-2/TRBV6-3	TRBD1	CASSYQPGTGDLPNQPQHF	TGTGCCAGCAGTTACCAGCCCGGGACAGGGGACCTCCCAAATCAGCCCCAGCATTTT
TRBJ1-2	few	13	TRBV12-3/TRBV12-4	NA	CASSPGHFYGYTF	TGTGCCAGCAGCCCGGGACACTTCTATGGCTACACCTTC
TRBJ2-1	NA	13	TRBV13	TRBD1	CASSWDRYNEQFF	TGTGCCAGCAGCTGGGACAGGTACAATGAGCAGTTCTTC
TRBJ2-7	once	11	TRBV20-1	NA	CSAFSNYEQYF	TGCAGTGCTTTTAGCAACTACGAGCAGTACTTC
TRBJ2-3	once	18	TRBV9	TRBD2	CASSVLSSGTSVADTQYF	TGTGCCAGCAGCGTACTCTCCTCCGGGACTAGCGTTGCAGATACGCAGTATTTT
TRBJ1-1	NA	15	TRBV28	TRBD1	CASSIPSRDRGRSFF	TGTGCCAGCAGTATACCGTCCCGGGACAGGGGGAGATCTTTCTTT
TRBJ2-5	NA	16	TRBV18	TRBD2	CASSPSTSRDQETQYF	TGTGCCAGCTCACCTTCGACTAGCCGAGACCAAGAGACCCAGTACTTC
TRBJ2-7	NA	16	TRBV7-9	TRBD1	CASSLVGTGKGSEQYF	TGTGCCAGCAGCTTAGTTGGGACAGGGAAAGGCAGCGAGCAGTACTTC
TRBJ1-6	once	15	TRBV28	TRBD1	CASTRQGHYNSPLHF	TGTGCCAGCACCCGACAGGGACACTATAATTCACCCCTCCACTTT
TRBJ2-7	NA	15	TRBV27	NA	CASSLAGLSSYEQYF	TGTGCCAGCAGTTTAGCGGGGTTAAGCTCCTACGAGCAGTACTTC
TRBJ1-2	NA	14	TRBV28	NA	CASSLTDGSYGYTF	TGTGCCAGCAGTTTAACCGACGGGTCCTATGGCTACACCTTC
TRBJ1-4	NA	14	TRBV30	NA	CAWSPSGVGEKLFF	TGTGCCTGGAGCCCCTCGGGGGTTGGTGAAAAACTGTTTTTT
TRBJ1-6	NA	14	TRBV5-1	NA	CASSLDSSNSPLHF	TGCGCCAGCAGCTTGGACAGCTCGAATTCACCCCTCCACTTT
TRBJ1-2	NA	16	TRBV5-1	NA	CASSLPGPTANYGYTF	TGCGCCAGCAGCCTCCCAGGGCCAACTGCCAACTATGGCTACACCTTC
TRBJ2-4	NA	13	TRBV5-4	TRBD2	CASSLGTSGVQYF	TGTGCCAGCAGCTTGGGGACTAGCGGAGTTCAGTACTTC
TRBJ2-7	NA	14	TRBV11-1	TRBD2	CASSWRTSGYEQYF	TGTGCCAGCAGCTGGAGGACTAGCGGCTACGAGCAGTACTTC
TRBJ1-1	NA	15	TRBV21-1	NA	CASSKEASRGTEAFF	TGTGCCAGCAGCAAAGAGGCAAGCAGGGGAACTGAAGCTTTCTTT
TRBJ2-2	NA	17	TRBV2	TRBD1	CASSEDGTGLFAGELFF	TGTGCCAGCAGCGAAGACGGGACAGGTCTATTCGCCGGGGAGCTGTTTTTT
TRBJ2-7	NA	12	TRBV27	NA	CASSSMGSEQYF	TGTGCCAGCAGTTCCATGGGGAGCGAGCAGTACTTC
TRBJ1-5	NA	15	TRBV15	NA	CATSSERQPNQPQHF	TGTGCCACCAGCAGTGAAAGACAGCCCAATCAGCCCCAGCATTTT
TRBJ1-1	NA	12	TRBV10-3	NA	CAISDQGGEAFF	TGTGCCATCAGTGACCAGGGAGGTGAAGCTTTCTTT
TRBJ2-1	NA	19	TRBV18	TRBD2	CASSPGTSGRSSSYNEQFF	TGTGCCAGCTCACCGGGGACTAGCGGGAGATCGAGCTCCTACAATGAGCAGTTCTTC
TRBJ1-5	NA	15	TRBV2	NA	CASSPRTDSNQPQHF	TGTGCCAGCAGTCCACGGACTGATAGCAATCAGCCCCAGCATTTT
TRBJ2-7	NA	12	TRBV10-2	NA	CASRTPLGEQYF	TGCGCCAGCAGGACACCTTTAGGTGAGCAGTACTTC
TRBJ2-7	NA	15	TRBV6-2/TRBV6-3	TRBD2	CASSRGTSGNREQYF	TGTGCCAGCAGTAGAGGGACTAGCGGGAATCGCGAGCAGTACTTC
TRBJ1-2	NA	15	TRBV19	NA	CASSIDQVAAYGYTF	TGTGCCAGTAGTATAGATCAAGTGGCCGCCTATGGCTACACCTTC
TRBJ2-7	NA	14	TRBV9	NA	CASSVDLSSYEQYF	TGTGCCAGCAGCGTAGATCTTAGCTCCTACGAGCAGTACTTC
TRBJ2-3	NA	16	TRBV7-2	TRBD2	CASSNLAGAGTDTQYF	TGTGCCAGCAGCAACCTAGCGGGAGCCGGCACAGATACGCAGTATTTT
TRBJ2-7	once	15	TRBV13	NA	CASSLRLGVQSEQYF	TGTGCCAGCAGCCTTCGCCTCGGGGTGCAGAGCGAGCAGTACTTC
TRBJ2-1	NA	15	TRBV30	TRBD1	CAWSGTGSSYNEQFF	TGTGCCTGGAGTGGGACAGGGAGCTCCTACAATGAGCAGTTCTTC
TRBJ2-3	NA	16	TRBV3-1/TRBV3-2	NA	CASSQELAVGEDTQYF	TGTGCCAGCAGCCAAGAGTTAGCGGTAGGAGAAGATACGCAGTATTTT
TRBJ1-4	NA	14	TRBV20-1	NA	CSASGGATNEKLFF	TGCAGTGCTAGTGGTGGGGCCACTAATGAAAAACTGTTTTTT
TRBJ2-1	NA	15	TRBV7-9	TRBD1	CASRPARDRNNEQFF	TGTGCCAGCAGACCTGCCCGGGACAGGAACAATGAGCAGTTCTTC
TRBJ2-2	NA	16	TRBV6-1	TRBD1	CASSESRTGRTGELFF	TGTGCCAGCAGTGAATCCCGGACAGGACGAACCGGGGAGCTGTTTTTT
TRBJ1-2	NA	15	TRBV18	NA	CASSPRGPANYGYTF	TGTGCCAGCTCACCGCGGGGCCCGGCTAACTATGGCTACACCTTC
TRBJ1-1	NA	16	TRBV29-1	NA	CSVVDLADLKNTEAFF	TGCAGCGTTGTTGATCTGGCAGATTTAAAGAACACTGAAGCTTTCTTT
TRBJ2-1	NA	15	TRBV18	NA	CASSPQTGAYNEQFF	TGTGCCAGCTCACCACAGACGGGAGCCTACAATGAGCAGTTCTTC
TRBJ2-1	NA	15	TRBV6-1	TRBD1	CASSDGTGSTIRQFF	TGTGCCAGCAGTGACGGGACAGGGTCTACCATACGACAGTTCTTC
TRBJ2-3	NA	15	TRBV11-3	TRBD1	CASSFGQGQEDTQYF	TGTGCCAGCAGCTTCGGACAGGGTCAGGAAGATACGCAGTATTTT